Presented here are 32 T cell receptor beta chains from one specimen sequenced in a study of blood T cell repertoires in COVID-19. Measured with immunoSEQ multiplex PCR; TCRdb has only the in-frame clones, and not every one. The sample lists a few hundred thousand clones; around 90% were seen once. The sequencing sample was made of PBMCs or T cells enriched from blood (not recorded which). These receptors were collected from a woman aged 25 to 39 who had recovered from COVID-19.

V usage is TRBV5-8 and J usage is TRBJ2-6; possible D gene TRBD1, 5 bases. The CDR3 has 13 amino acids. Per germline, CDR1 SGHTS and CDR2 YDEGEE. V was trimmed by 5 bases and J by 2 bases, leaving 5 bases between them. The CDR3 DNA reads TGTGCCAGCAGGGGGCCTGGGGCCAACGTCCTGACTTTC. Protein product: CASRGPGANVLTF.

CDR3 region: CASGLPSTAREQFF. CDR3 nucleotides: TGTGCTAGTGGTTTGCCTTCGACAGCTAGGGAGCAGTTCTTC. V and J are TRBV12-5 and TRBJ2-1; D may be TRBD1 (5 bases). Trimming pared 2 bases from V and 10 bases from J, leaving 15 bases between. The germline CDR1 and CDR2 sequences are LGHNT and FRNRAP. The CDR3 runs to 14 residues.

The chain is built from TRBV19 and TRBJ2-1; TRBD1 matches at 9 bases. Germline trimming cut 9 bases from V and 4 bases from J; bases unmatched to any gene: 10. Germline loops: CDR1 LNHDA, CDR2 SQIVND (reference sequence). The CDR3 is 15 residues long. This chain's CDR3 is CASEPDRGSYNEQFF. The CDR3 region has the DNA TGTGCCAGCGAGCCAGACAGGGGGTCTTACAATGAGCAGTTCTTC. Full variable domain (rest looked up from reference TRBV19 and TRBJ2-1): DGGITQSPKYLFRKEGQNVTLSCEQNLNHDAMYWYRQDPGQGLRLIYYSQIVNDFQKGDIAEGYSVSREKKESFPLTVTSAQKNPTAFYLCASEPDRGSYNEQFFGPGTRLTVL.

The chain is built from TRBV2 and TRBJ1-3; 7 bases map to TRBD1. This CDR3 is built from 15 residues. CDR1 and CDR2 (germline): SNHLY, FYNNEI. V was clipped by 4 bases and J by 2 bases; unmatched bases: 5. CDR3 bases: TGTGCCAGCAGTGGAGACAGGGTCGCTGGAAACACCATATATTTT. Its protein product is CASSGDRVAGNTIYF.

This chain connects TRBV5-5 to TRBJ1-2; D not resolved. The germline V gene has CDR1 SGHKS and CDR2 YYEKEE (reference sequence). Trimming removed 0 bases from V and 8 bases from J, with 26 bases in between. The CDR3 has 18 residues. Here the CDR3 DNA reads TGTGCCAGCAGCTTGGGCCCCCTCAGCAGCGGAAAACGATCCGGCTACACCTTC. Its translation is CASSLGPLSSGKRSGYTF.

The rearrangement links TRBV13 to TRBJ1-6; D ambiguous. The germline V and J ends were trimmed by 1 base and 9 bases, with 7 bases remaining between them. The CDR3 length is 13 residues. Germline lookup yields CDR1 PRHDT and CDR2 FYEKMQ (reference sequence). CDR3 in amino acids: CASSLAPISPLHF. The CDR3 coding sequence is TGTGCCAGCAGCTTAGCCCCCATTTCACCCCTCCACTTT.

The chain carries TRBV15 and TRBJ1-4; 8 nucleotides agree with TRBD1. This CDR3 has 17 amino acids. Per germline, CDR1 LNHNV and CDR2 YYDKDF (reference sequence). The V and J ends lost 5 bases and 0 bases, in that order; junction bases with no gene match: 8. The CDR3 nucleotides are TGTGCCACCAGCCGAGGGACAGGACGAACAACTAATGAAAAACTGTTTTTT. Translated, it gives CATSRGTGRTTNEKLFF.

Written as DNA, the CDR3 is TGTGCCAGCTCACCGGCAGGGGCCAATTCACCCCTCCACTTT. The encoded protein is CASSPAGANSPLHF. This chain uses TRBV18 with TRBJ1-6; D may be TRBD1 (6 bases). The germline CDR1 and CDR2 sequences are KGHSH and LQKENI. Trimming removed 3 bases from V and 7 bases from J, with 10 bases in between. The CDR3 sequence is 14 residues long.

This sequence joins TRBV13 and TRBJ1-2; D possibly corresponds to TRBD1 (5 bases). The CDR3 totals 16 residues. Germline V lookup: CDR1 PRHDT, CDR2 FYEKMQ (reference sequence). Trimming shortened V by 5 bases and J by 4 bases, and 20 bases separated the two germline ends. DNA for the CDR3: TGTGCCAGCAGCACCTGGACGGGGGAAAAGGGCTATGGCTACACCTTC. This encodes CASSTWTGEKGYGYTF.

V gene TRBV5-4 combines with J gene TRBJ1-2; 7 nucleotides match TRBD1. V shed 3 bases and J 7 bases; nucleotides not matched to a gene: 3. The CDR3 totals 12 residues. Germline CDR1 is SGHNT and CDR2 is YYREEE (reference sequence). As DNA, the CDR3 is TGTGCCAGCAGCTCGACAGGGTTTGGCTACACCTTC. Its protein product is CASSSTGFGYTF.

The V gene is TRBV25-1, the J gene TRBJ2-5; 9 bases agree with TRBD2. J was trimmed by 2 bases and V by 1 base; bases with no gene match: 5. The CDR3 spans 16 residues. Germline lookup yields CDR1 MGHDK and CDR2 SYGVNS. As DNA, the CDR3 is TGTGCCAGCAGTGAATGGGGGCTAGCGGGACAAGAGACCCAGTACTTC. It translates to CASSEWGLAGQETQYF. The full variable domain, its missing parts supplied by reference TRBV25-1 and TRBJ2-5, is EADIYQTPRYLVIGTGKKITLECSQTMGHDKMYWYQQDPGMELHLIHYSYGVNSTEKGDLSSESTVSRIRTEHFPLTLESARPSHTSQYLCASSEWGLAGQETQYFGPGTRLLVL.

In this sample, this clone turned up once. This chain uses TRBV7-8 with TRBJ1-1; possible D gene TRBD1, 6 bases. The CDR3 extends over 14 amino acids. V shed 3 bases and J shed 8 bases, with 16 bases lying between them. CDR1 is SGHVS, CDR2 FQNEAQ, per germline. The CDR3 DNA follows: TGTGCCAGCAGCTTTGGGACACAGATTATCGAAGCTTTCTTT. This gives the protein CASSFGTQIIEAFF. The full variable domain, rest sourced from reference TRBV7-8 and TRBJ1-1, is GAGVSQSPRYKVAKRGQDVALRCDPISGHVSLFWYQQALGQGPEFLTYFQNEAQLDKSGLPSDRFFAERPEGSVSTLKIQRTQQEDSAVYLCASSFGTQIIEAFFGQGTRLTVV.

This rearrangement joins TRBV5-5 to TRBJ1-6; 9 positions agree with TRBD1. The CDR3 extends over 16 amino acids. V gave up 3 bases and J gave up 2 bases; unmatched junction bases: 3. Per germline, CDR1 SGHKS and CDR2 YYEKEE (reference sequence). The CDR3 DNA is TGTGCCAGCAGCTATTGGACAGGGGCCTATAATTCACCCCTCCACTTT. It encodes CASSYWTGAYNSPLHF.

This sequence joins TRBV5-4 and TRBJ1-2; a weak D match, TRBD1 (6 bases). The CDR3 length is 12 residues. Trimming removed 4 bases from V and 8 bases from J, with 12 bases in between. Germline CDR1 is SGHNT and CDR2 is YYREEE (reference sequence). CDR3 residues: CASSDNREGYTF. The CDR3 coding sequence is TGTGCCAGCAGCGATAACAGGGAAGGCTACACCTTC.

Comments on this clone: This specimen includes other DNA sequences encoding the same CDR3. The genes are TRBV18 and TRBJ1-1, with D possibly being TRBD1 (6 bases). The germline V and J ends were trimmed by 3 bases and 0 bases, with 8 bases remaining between them. This CDR3 spans 14 amino acids. CDR1 and CDR2 from the germline V gene are KGHSH and LQKENI. The CDR3: CASSPTGMNTEAFF. CDR3 nucleotide sequence: TGTGCCAGCTCACCGACAGGCATGAACACTGAAGCTTTCTTT.

V gene TRBV7-3 combines with J gene TRBJ1-2; a weak D match, TRBD1 (6 bases). The CDR3 is 13 residues long. Trimming removed 5 bases at V and 4 bases at J, with 11 bases between. Germline V gene data show CDR1 as SGHTA and CDR2 as FQGTGA. Here the CDR3 reads CASSLQGGYGYTF. The CDR3, as DNA: TGTGCCAGCAGCCTACAGGGCGGCTATGGCTACACCTTC. Based on the CDR3 plus reference TRBV7-3 and TRBJ1-2, the full variable domain is GAGVSQTPSNKVTEKGKYVELRCDPISGHTALYWYRQSLGQGPEFLIYFQGTGAADDSGLPNDRFFAVRPEGSVSTLKIQRTERGDSAVYLCASSLQGGYGYTFGSGTRLTVV.

The chain couples TRBV7-2 to TRBJ2-7, with TRBD2 matching 8 bases. J was trimmed by 1 base and V by 4 bases; bases with no gene match: 6. Germline CDR1 SGHTA, CDR2 FQGNSA. The CDR3 is 15 amino acids. CDR3 DNA sequence: TGTGCCAGCAGCTCCCCGGGACTAGGTTCCTACGAGCAGTACTTC. Amino acid sequence: CASSSPGLGSYEQYF.

The rearrangement joins TRBV13 to TRBJ2-5; TRBD1 matches at 9 bases. Germline-derived CDR1 and CDR2 are PRHDT and FYEKMQ (reference sequence). The CDR3 covers 13 residues. The V segment lost 5 bases and the J segment 5 bases; nucleotides outside the gene matches: 3. The CDR3 is CASSRTGAETQYF. The CDR3 DNA sequence: TGTGCCAGCAGCCGGACAGGGGCGGAGACCCAGTACTTC. Together with reference TRBV13 and TRBJ2-5, the CDR3 gives the full variable domain: AAGVIQSPRHLIKEKRETATLKCYPIPRHDTVYWYQQGPGQDPQFLISFYEKMQSDKGSIPDRFSAQQFSDYHSELNMSSLELGDSALYFCASSRTGAETQYFGPGTRLLVL.

The chain uses TRBV30 and TRBJ1-5; 9 nucleotides match TRBD1. The CDR3 is 14 residues long. Germline V CDR1 and CDR2: GTSNPN, SVGIG (reference sequence). J was trimmed by 2 bases and V by 4 bases; bases with no gene match: 3. The CDR3: CAWTTGGGNQPQHF. CDR3 nucleotides: TGTGCCTGGACCACAGGGGGCGGCAATCAGCCCCAGCATTTT.

A few counts support this clone. The chain is built from TRBV4-1 and TRBJ1-5; D unresolved. The CDR3 has 14 residues. Germline V CDR1 and CDR2: MGHRA, YSYEKL. Between the trimmed V and J ends, which lost 4 bases and 0 bases, there was a span of 7 bases. CDR3 sequence reads: CASSPVVSNQPQHF. In nucleotides, the CDR3 is TGCGCCAGCAGCCCGGTCGTTAGCAATCAGCCCCAGCATTTT.

The V call is TRBV7-9, the J call TRBJ2-3, with TRBD2 identical over 9 bases. Trimming took 7 bases from V and 4 from J; bases not matched to a gene: 3. CDR3 size: 13 residues. Germline CDR1 SEHNR, CDR2 FQNEAQ (reference sequence). DNA of the CDR3: TGTGCCAGCAACCGCGGGGGGGCAGATACGCAGTATTTT. Translating gives CASNRGGADTQYF. The variable domain in full, with the rest retrieved from reference TRBV7-9 and TRBJ2-3, is DTGVSQNPRHKITKRGQNVTFRCDPISEHNRLYWYRQTLGQGPEFLTYFQNEAQLEKSRLLSDRFSAERPKGSFSTLEIQRTEQGDSAMYLCASNRGGADTQYFGPGTRLTVL.

V is TRBV11-1 and J is TRBJ2-7, with TRBD2 as a possible D gene (6 bases). Germline loops: CDR1 SGHAT, CDR2 FQDESV (reference sequence). This CDR3 comprises 15 residues. Trimming removed 7 bases from V and 5 bases from J, with 21 bases in between. DNA for the CDR3: TGTGCCAGCACCCTAGGCGGCGGGACCCTCCACGAGCAGTACTTC. Translation: CASTLGGGTLHEQYF. Variable domain in full (rest from reference TRBV11-1 and TRBJ2-7): EAEVAQSPRYKITEKSQAVAFWCDPISGHATLYWYRQILGQGPELLVQFQDESVVDDSQLPKDRFSAERLKGVDSTLKIQPAELGDSAMYLCASTLGGGTLHEQYFGPGTRLTVT.

This chain connects TRBV7-9 to TRBJ2-2, with a weak D call TRBD2 (6 bases). The germline CDR1 and CDR2 sequences are SEHNR and FQNEAQ (reference sequence). CDR3 length equals 17 residues. Trimming took off 1 base at V and 2 bases at J, with 14 bases between the two ends. The CDR3 is CASSLGGFGLNTGELFF. CDR3 coding DNA: TGTGCCAGCAGCTTAGGGGGTTTTGGACTAAACACCGGGGAGCTGTTTTTT.

This chain uses TRBV7-2 with TRBJ1-2, with 9 bases fitting TRBD1. This CDR3 spans 16 amino acids. Germline trimming cut 4 bases from V and 4 bases from J; bases unmatched to any gene: 10. The V gene's germline CDR1 is SGHTA and CDR2 FQGNSA. The CDR3 DNA follows: TGTGCCAGCAGCTCGCACGGACAGGGGTGGAGCTATGGCTACACCTTC. Translating it yields CASSSHGQGWSYGYTF. The entire variable domain, with the rest obtained from reference TRBV7-2 and TRBJ1-2, is as follows: GAGVSQSPSNKVTEKGKDVELRCDPISGHTALYWYRQSLGQGLEFLIYFQGNSAPDKSGLPSDRFSAERTGGSVSTLTIQRTQQEDSAVYLCASSSHGQGWSYGYTFGSGTRLTVV.

The chain couples TRBV30 to TRBJ1-1, with D unclear. V gave up 4 bases and J gave up 0 bases, with 6 bases separating them. Germline assignment: CDR1 GTSNPN and CDR2 SVGIG (reference sequence). This CDR3 is 12 amino acids long. This chain's CDR3 is CAWTLVNTEAFF. DNA for the CDR3: TGTGCCTGGACTTTAGTGAACACTGAAGCTTTCTTT.

The chain carries TRBV7-2 and TRBJ1-1; the D is unclear. Germline-derived CDR1 and CDR2 are SGHTA and FQGNSA. V lost 3 bases and J lost 1, with 6 bases in between. The CDR3 contains 13 residues. DNA of the CDR3: TGTGCCAGCAGCTTTACCGGGAACACTGAAGCTTTCTTT. Amino acid sequence: CASSFTGNTEAFF.

The V call is TRBV30, the J call TRBJ1-5, with D unresolved. From germline, CDR1 is GTSNPN and CDR2 SVGIG (reference sequence). The CDR3 totals 13 residues. V was shortened by 0 bases and J by 4 bases, with 7 bases between the two germline ends. CDR3 sequence reads: CAWSVEGNQPQHF. The CDR3 DNA sequence: TGTGCCTGGAGTGTAGAGGGAAATCAGCCCCAGCATTTT.

The rearrangement joins TRBV7-3 to TRBJ2-3, with 8 bases lining up with TRBD2. The CDR3 consists of 17 residues. From germline, CDR1 is SGHTA and CDR2 FQGTGA. Trimming removed 5 bases from V and 2 bases from J; junction bases left unmatched: 12. The CDR3 nucleotides read TGTGCCAGCAGCCCCGCTTGGGGGCGGGGGGACACAGATACGCAGTATTTT. Its protein product is CASSPAWGRGDTDTQYF. The variable domain in full, with the rest retrieved from reference TRBV7-3 and TRBJ2-3, is GAGVSQTPSNKVTEKGKYVELRCDPISGHTALYWYRQSLGQGPEFLIYFQGTGAADDSGLPNDRFFAVRPEGSVSTLKIQRTERGDSAVYLCASSPAWGRGDTDTQYFGPGTRLTVL.

J is TRBJ1-4 and V is TRBV27; D not resolved. This CDR3 is built from 16 residues. The germline CDR1 and CDR2 sequences are MNHEY and SMNVEV (reference sequence). V gave up 3 bases and J gave up 0 bases, with 11 bases separating them. CDR3 in amino acids: CASSFGVASTNEKLFF. CDR3 DNA sequence: TGTGCCAGCAGTTTTGGTGTGGCCTCAACTAATGAAAAACTGTTTTTT. The entire variable domain, with the rest obtained from reference TRBV27 and TRBJ1-4, is as follows: EAQVTQNPRYLITVTGKKLTVTCSQNMNHEYMSWYRQDPGLGLRQIYYSMNVEVTDKGDVPEGYKVSRKEKRNFPLILESPSPNQTSLYFCASSFGVASTNEKLFFGSGTQLSVL.

This chain connects TRBV30 to TRBJ1-1; D unclear. Trimming took off 4 bases at V and 3 bases at J, with 15 bases between the two ends. The CDR3 consists of 14 residues. Looked up from germline, CDR1 is GTSNPN and CDR2 is SVGIG (reference sequence). As DNA, the CDR3 is TGTGCCTGGACGATAGGGAGGAGGGACACTGAAGCTTTCTTT. Its translation is CAWTIGRRDTEAFF.

The table lists this clone with a count of one. The rearrangement joins TRBV25-1 to TRBJ1-4; D remains ambiguous. Germline V gives CDR1 MGHDK, CDR2 SYGVNS. V lost 1 base to trimming and J lost 4 bases, with 10 bases between them. The CDR3 has 15 amino acids. The CDR3 loop is CASSESGLNNEKLFF. Here the CDR3 DNA reads TGTGCCAGCAGTGAATCCGGACTGAATAATGAAAAACTGTTTTTT.

This chain links TRBV19 with TRBJ1-6; 7 bases agree with TRBD1. The CDR3 length is 16 residues. Germline V lookup: CDR1 LNHDA, CDR2 SQIVND (reference sequence). The ends lost 7 bases at V and 4 bases at J; junction bases unmatched: 10. The CDR3 region is CASNSEARGYNSPLHF. Written as DNA, the CDR3 is TGTGCCAGTAACTCCGAGGCCAGGGGGTATAATTCACCCCTCCACTTT.